These T cell receptor beta chains were read from a single sample in a study of shared clonotypes between healthy human individuals. TCRdb keeps only in-frame clones here, not all; method: immunoSEQ multiplex PCR. Of roughly 1,500,000 clones in the sample, roughly 98% were seen once. The sequenced sample consisted of naive CD4+ T cells sorted from blood. The receptors stem from a man aged 25 to 40 in good health. Each CDR3 is given with its conserved first and last residue. The D gene is left open where the match is weak.

D	length	V	J	CDR3	DNA
.	14	TRBV5-1	TRBJ2-5	CASSLTGNQETQYF	TGCGCCAGCAGCTTGACCGGGAACCAAGAGACCCAGTACTTC
TRBD1	17	TRBV27	TRBJ2-6	CASGGQGALSGANVLTF	TGTGCCAGCGGGGGACAGGGGGCGCTTAGCGGGGCCAACGTCCTGACTTTC
.	15	TRBV5-1	TRBJ2-2	CASSGQLVNTGELFF	TGCGCCAGCAGCGGCCAGTTGGTGAACACCGGGGAGCTGTTTTTT
.	16	TRBV7-8	TRBJ2-2	CASSLGHRTNTGELFF	TGTGCCAGCAGCTTAGGTCATCGGACGAACACCGGGGAGCTGTTTTTT
.	15	TRBV5-4	TRBJ1-2	CASSLVGTQNYGYTF	TGTGCCAGCAGCTTGGTAGGGACGCAGAACTATGGCTACACCTTC
.	14	TRBV21-1	TRBJ1-4	CASGEISTNEKLFF	TGTGCCAGCGGAGAGATTTCAACTAATGAAAAACTGTTTTTT
TRBD1	13	TRBV19	TRBJ1-2	CASKRGRWYGYTF	TGTGCCAGTAAAAGGGGGCGCTGGTATGGCTACACCTTC
.	13	TRBV18	TRBJ2-1	CASSPLGYNEQFF	TGTGCCAGCTCACCACTGGGCTACAATGAGCAGTTCTTC
.	14	TRBV6-4	TRBJ1-5	CASSATFGAQPQHF	TGTGCCAGCAGTGCGACCTTCGGGGCTCAGCCCCAGCATTTT
.	13	TRBV18	TRBJ2-1	CASSQTRFNEQFF	TGTGCCAGCTCACAGACTAGATTCAATGAGCAGTTCTTC
.	14	TRBV5-5	TRBJ2-5	CASSWRQAQETQYF	TGTGCCAGCAGCTGGAGACAGGCCCAAGAGACCCAGTACTTC
.	14	TRBV4-2	TRBJ1-5	CASSFQDNNQPQHF	TGTGCCAGCAGCTTCCAGGACAATAATCAGCCCCAGCATTTT
.	12	TRBV7-9	TRBJ1-5	CASSGADQPQHF	TGTGCCAGCAGCGGGGCAGATCAGCCCCAGCATTTT